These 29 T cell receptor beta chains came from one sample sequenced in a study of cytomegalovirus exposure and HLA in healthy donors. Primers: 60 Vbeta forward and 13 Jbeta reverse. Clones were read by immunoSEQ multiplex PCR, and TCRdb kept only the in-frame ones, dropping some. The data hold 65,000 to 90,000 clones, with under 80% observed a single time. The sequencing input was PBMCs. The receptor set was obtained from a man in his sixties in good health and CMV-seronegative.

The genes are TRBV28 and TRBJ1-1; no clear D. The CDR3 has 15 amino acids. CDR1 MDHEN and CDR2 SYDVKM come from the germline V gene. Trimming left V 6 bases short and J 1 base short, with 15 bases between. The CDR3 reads CASRLPTGRNTEAFF. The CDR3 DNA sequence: TGTGCCAGCAGACTCCCAACGGGAAGGAACACTGAAGCTTTCTTT.

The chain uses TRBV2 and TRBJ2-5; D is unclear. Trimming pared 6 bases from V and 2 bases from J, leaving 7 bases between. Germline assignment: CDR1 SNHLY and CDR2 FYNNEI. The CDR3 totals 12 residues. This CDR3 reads CASSLLQETQYF. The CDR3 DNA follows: TGTGCCAGCAGCCTCCTTCAAGAGACCCAGTACTTC.

The chain's CDR3 is CAWWTGNTGELFF. The CDR3 nucleotides are TGTGCCTGGTGGACAGGGAACACCGGGGAGCTGTTTTTT. This sequence joins TRBV30 and TRBJ2-2, with 7 bases matching TRBD1. The CDR3 has 13 amino acids. V was clipped by 5 bases and J by 1 base; unmatched bases: 1. Germline V CDR1 and CDR2: GTSNPN, SVGIG (reference sequence).

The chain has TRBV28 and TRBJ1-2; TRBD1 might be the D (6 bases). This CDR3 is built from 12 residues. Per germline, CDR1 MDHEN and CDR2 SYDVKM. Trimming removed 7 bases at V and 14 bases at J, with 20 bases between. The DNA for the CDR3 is TGTGCCAGCACCATAGGACAGAAACTACAAACCTTC. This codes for CASTIGQKLQTF.

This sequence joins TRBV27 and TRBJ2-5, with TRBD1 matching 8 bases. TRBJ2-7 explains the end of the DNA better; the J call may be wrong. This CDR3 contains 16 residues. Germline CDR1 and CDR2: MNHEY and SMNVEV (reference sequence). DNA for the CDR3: TGTGCCAGCAGTCCAGGACAGGGTCGGGCCTCCTACGAGCAGTACTTC. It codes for CASSPGQGRASYEQYF.

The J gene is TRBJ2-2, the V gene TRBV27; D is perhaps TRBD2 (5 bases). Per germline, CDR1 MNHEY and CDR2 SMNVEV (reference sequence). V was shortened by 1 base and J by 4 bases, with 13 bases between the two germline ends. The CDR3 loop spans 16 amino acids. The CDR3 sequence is CASSLYRGPFTGELFF. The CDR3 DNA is TGTGCCAGCAGTTTATATCGGGGTCCTTTCACCGGGGAGCTGTTTTTT.

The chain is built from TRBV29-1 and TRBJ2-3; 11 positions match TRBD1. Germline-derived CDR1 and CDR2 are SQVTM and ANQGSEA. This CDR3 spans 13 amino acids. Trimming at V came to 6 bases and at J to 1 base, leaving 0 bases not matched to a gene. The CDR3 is CSVGQGGTDTQYF. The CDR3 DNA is TGCAGCGTGGGACAGGGGGGCACAGATACGCAGTATTTT.

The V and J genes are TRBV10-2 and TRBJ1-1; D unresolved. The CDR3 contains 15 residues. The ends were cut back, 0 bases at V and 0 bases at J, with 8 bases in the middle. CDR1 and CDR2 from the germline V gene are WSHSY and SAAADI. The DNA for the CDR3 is TGCGCCAGCAGTGAGTCAAGGCGGATGAACACTGAAGCTTTCTTT. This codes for CASSESRRMNTEAFF.

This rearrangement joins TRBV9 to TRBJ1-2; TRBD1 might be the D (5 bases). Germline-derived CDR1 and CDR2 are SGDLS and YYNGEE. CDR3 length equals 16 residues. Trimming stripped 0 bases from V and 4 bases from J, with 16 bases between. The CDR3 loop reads CASSVGPGLVGYGYTF. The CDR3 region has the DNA TGTGCCAGCAGCGTAGGGCCAGGGTTGGTCGGCTATGGCTACACCTTC.

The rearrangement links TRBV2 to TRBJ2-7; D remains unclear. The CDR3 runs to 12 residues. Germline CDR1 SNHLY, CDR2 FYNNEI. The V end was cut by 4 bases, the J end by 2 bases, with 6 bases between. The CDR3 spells CASSVSTYEQYF. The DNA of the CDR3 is TGTGCCAGCAGTGTGTCCACCTACGAGCAGTACTTC.

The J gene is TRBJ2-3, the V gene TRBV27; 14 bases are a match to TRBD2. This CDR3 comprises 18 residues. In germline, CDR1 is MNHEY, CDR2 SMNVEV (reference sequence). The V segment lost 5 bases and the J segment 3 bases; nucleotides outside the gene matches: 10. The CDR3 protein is CASSRRKGLAGATDTQYF. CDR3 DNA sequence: TGTGCCAGCAGTAGGCGGAAGGGACTAGCGGGAGCTACAGATACGCAGTATTTT.

This CDR3 is CASSTGQGFNQPQHF. In nucleotides, the CDR3 is TGTGCCAGCAGTACGGGACAGGGGTTCAATCAGCCCCAGCATTTT. The V and J genes are TRBV7-9 and TRBJ1-5; 10 nucleotides line up with TRBD1. Trimming removed 6 bases from V and 3 bases from J; junction bases left unmatched: 5. The CDR3 totals 15 residues. Germline V gene sequence: CDR1 SEHNR, CDR2 FQNEAQ (reference sequence).

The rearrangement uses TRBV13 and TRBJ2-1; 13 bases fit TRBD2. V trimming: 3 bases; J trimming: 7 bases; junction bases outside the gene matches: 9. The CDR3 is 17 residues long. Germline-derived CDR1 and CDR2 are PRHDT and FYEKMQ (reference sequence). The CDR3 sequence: CASSFLLLAGGRNEQFF. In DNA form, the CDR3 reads TGTGCCAGCAGCTTCCTCTTACTAGCGGGGGGGCGGAATGAGCAGTTCTTC.

CDR3 loop: CASSPGGGAYNSPLHF. CDR3 coding DNA: TGTGCCAGTAGTCCTGGGGGCGGTGCCTATAATTCACCCCTCCACTTT. The chain recombines TRBV19 with TRBJ1-6; perhaps TRBD1 as D (6 bases). Germline lookup yields CDR1 LNHDA and CDR2 SQIVND (reference sequence). V was shortened by 5 bases and J by 2 bases, with 13 bases between the two germline ends. CDR3 length: 16 residues. The variable domain in full, completed from reference TRBV19 and TRBJ1-6, reads DGGITQSPKYLFRKEGQNVTLSCEQNLNHDAMYWYRQDPGQGLRLIYYSQIVNDFQKGDIAEGYSVSREKKESFPLTVTSAQKNPTAFYLCASSPGGGAYNSPLHFGNGTRLTVT.

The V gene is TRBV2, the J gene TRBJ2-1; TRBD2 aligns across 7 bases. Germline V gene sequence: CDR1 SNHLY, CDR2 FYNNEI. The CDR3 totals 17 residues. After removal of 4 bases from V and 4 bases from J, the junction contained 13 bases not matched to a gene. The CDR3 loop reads CASSVDLGGGPYNEQFF. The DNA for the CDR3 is TGTGCCAGCAGTGTCGATTTGGGGGGGGGTCCGTACAATGAGCAGTTCTTC.

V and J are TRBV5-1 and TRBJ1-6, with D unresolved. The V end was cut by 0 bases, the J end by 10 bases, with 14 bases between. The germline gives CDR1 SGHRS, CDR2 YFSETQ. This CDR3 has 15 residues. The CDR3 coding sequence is TGCGCCAGCAGCTTGGTGATGGAAGTGGGCTCACCCCTCCACTTT. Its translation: CASSLVMEVGSPLHF.

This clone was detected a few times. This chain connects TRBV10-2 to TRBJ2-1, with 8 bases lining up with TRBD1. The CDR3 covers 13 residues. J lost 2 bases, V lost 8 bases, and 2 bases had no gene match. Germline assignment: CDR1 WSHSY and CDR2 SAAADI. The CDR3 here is CASGQGAYNEQFF. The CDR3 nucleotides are TGCGCCAGCGGACAGGGTGCCTACAATGAGCAGTTCTTC.

DNA for the CDR3: TGTGCCAGTAGCCCACTCTTGGGGGCGGGTGAGCAGTACTTC. This translates into CASSPLLGAGEQYF. The chain has TRBV19 and TRBJ2-7, with a possible D match to TRBD1 (6 bases). Germline assignment: CDR1 LNHDA and CDR2 SQIVND (reference sequence). The CDR3 consists of 14 residues. V gave up 6 bases and J gave up 7 bases, with 19 bases separating them.

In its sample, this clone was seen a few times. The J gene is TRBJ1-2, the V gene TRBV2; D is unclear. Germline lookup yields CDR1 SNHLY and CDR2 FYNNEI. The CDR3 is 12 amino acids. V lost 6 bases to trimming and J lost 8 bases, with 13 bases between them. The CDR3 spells CASSTDPGGYTF. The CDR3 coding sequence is TGTGCCAGCAGCACCGACCCCGGGGGCTACACCTTC.

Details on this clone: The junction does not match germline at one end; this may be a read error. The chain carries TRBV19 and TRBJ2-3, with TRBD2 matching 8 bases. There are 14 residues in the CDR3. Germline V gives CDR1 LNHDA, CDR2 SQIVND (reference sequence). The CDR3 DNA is TGTGCCAGTAGTATAAGGACTAGCTCTGATATGCAGTATTTT. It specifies CASSIRTSSDMQYF.

The CDR3 sequence: CASSPGGSALSYEQYF. Here the CDR3 DNA reads TGCGCCAGCAGCCCTGGTGGCAGCGCCCTCTCCTACGAGCAGTACTTC. V usage is TRBV5-1 and J usage is TRBJ2-7, with no clear D. The V end was cut by 4 bases, the J end by 0 bases, with 17 bases between. Germline V gene sequence: CDR1 SGHRS, CDR2 YFSETQ. This CDR3 contains 16 residues.

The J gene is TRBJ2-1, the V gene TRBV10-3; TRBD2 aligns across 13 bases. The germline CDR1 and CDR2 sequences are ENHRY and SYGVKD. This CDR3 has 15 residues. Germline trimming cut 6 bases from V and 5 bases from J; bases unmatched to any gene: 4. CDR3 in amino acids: CAIRAGTSGDNEQFF. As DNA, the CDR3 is TGTGCCATCAGGGCGGGGACTAGCGGGGACAATGAGCAGTTCTTC.

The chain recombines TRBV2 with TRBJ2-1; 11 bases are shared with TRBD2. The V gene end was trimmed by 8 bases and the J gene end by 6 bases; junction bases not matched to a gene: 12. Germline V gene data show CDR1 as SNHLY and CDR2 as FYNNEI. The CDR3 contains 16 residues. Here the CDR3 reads CASVRSIGLAGNEQFF. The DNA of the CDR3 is TGTGCCAGCGTCAGGTCCATCGGACTAGCGGGCAATGAGCAGTTCTTC.

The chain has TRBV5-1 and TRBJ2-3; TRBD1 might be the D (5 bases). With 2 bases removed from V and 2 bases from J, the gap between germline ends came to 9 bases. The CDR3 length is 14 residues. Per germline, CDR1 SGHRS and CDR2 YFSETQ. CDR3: CASSLDSSTDTQYF. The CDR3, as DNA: TGCGCCAGCAGCTTAGACAGCTCCACAGATACGCAGTATTTT.

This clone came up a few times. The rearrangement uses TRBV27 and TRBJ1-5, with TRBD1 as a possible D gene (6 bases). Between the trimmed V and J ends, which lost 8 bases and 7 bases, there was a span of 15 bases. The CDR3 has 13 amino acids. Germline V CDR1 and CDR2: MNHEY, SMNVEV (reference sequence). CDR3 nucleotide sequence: TGTGCCAGCGCTGAACAGGGTAGGCAGCCCCAGCATTTT. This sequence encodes CASAEQGRQPQHF.

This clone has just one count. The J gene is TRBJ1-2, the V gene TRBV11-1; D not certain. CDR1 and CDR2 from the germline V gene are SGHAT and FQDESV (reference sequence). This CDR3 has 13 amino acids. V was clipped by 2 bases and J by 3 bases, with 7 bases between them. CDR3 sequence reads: CASSLNTDYGYTF. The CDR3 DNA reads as TGTGCCAGCAGCTTAAATACGGACTATGGCTACACCTTC.

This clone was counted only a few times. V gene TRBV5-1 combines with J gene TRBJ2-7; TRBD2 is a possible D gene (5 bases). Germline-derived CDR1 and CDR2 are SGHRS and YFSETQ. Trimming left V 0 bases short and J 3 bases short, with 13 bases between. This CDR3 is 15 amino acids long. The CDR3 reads CASSLGGFLFYEQYF. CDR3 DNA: TGCGCCAGCAGCTTGGGCGGGTTCTTGTTCTACGAGCAGTACTTC.

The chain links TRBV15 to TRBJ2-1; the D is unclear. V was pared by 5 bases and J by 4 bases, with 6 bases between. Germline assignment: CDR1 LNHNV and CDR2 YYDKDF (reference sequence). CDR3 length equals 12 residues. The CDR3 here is CATSPGYNEQFF. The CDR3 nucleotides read TGTGCCACCAGCCCGGGTTACAATGAGCAGTTCTTC.

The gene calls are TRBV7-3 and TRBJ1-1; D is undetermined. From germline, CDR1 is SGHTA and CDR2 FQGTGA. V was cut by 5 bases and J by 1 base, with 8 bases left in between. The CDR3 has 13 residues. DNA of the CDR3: TGTGCCAGCAGCCTGGGAGCGAACACTGAAGCTTTCTTT. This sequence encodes CASSLGANTEAFF.